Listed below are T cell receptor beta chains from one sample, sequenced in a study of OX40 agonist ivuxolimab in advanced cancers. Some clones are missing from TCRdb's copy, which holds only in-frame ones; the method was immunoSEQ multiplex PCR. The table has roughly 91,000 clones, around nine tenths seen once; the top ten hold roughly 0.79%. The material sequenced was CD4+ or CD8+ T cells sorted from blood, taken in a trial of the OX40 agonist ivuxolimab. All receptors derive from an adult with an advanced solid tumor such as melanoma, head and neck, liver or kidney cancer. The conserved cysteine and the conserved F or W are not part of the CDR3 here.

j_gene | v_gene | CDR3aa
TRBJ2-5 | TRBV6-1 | ASSQDRGRETQY
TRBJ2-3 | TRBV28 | ASSFPASPGADTQY
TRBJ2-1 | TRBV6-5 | ASTLAGLYNEQF
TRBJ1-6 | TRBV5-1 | ASSSREDSPLH
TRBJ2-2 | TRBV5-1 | ASSLITQGAHIGELF
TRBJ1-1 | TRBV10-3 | ATLPRDRDTEAF
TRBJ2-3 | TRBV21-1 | ASSKDREIRTSGTDTQY
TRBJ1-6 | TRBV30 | AWIGKRNSPLH
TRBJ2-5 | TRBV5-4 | ASTSPRGPGETQY
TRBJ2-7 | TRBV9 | ASSPRGPYEQY
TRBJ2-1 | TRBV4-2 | ASSPRDRGENEQF
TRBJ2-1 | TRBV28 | ASSPMGSYNEQF
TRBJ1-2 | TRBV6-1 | ASTRDRFGYT